This T cell receptor beta chain derives from a study of shared clonotypes between healthy human individuals. Original handling: Junction-only sequences produced by ImmunoSEQ had no quality scores, so filtering differed. The table came from immunoSEQ multiplex PCR; TCRdb's copy has only in-frame clones and leaves some out. That table is the source of V, J and clone size, and D and trimming were worked out from the DNA. The sample has about 460,000 clones, 75% to 80% seen once. The CDR3 has 16 amino acids. V was cut by 3 bases and J by 2 bases, with 17 bases left in between. Per the germline V gene, CDR1 is LGHNA and CDR2 is YSLEER. This clone has just a few counts.

The material sequenced was PBMCs. The V call is TRBV4-3, the J call TRBJ2-7; tentative D call: TRBD1 (6 bases). This sequence originates from a woman aged 40 to 50 in good health. Some clones in this sample may be carry-over from other donors' samples. The CDR3 region is CASSHDYRVGPYEQYF. In DNA form, the CDR3 reads TGCGCCAGCAGCCACGACTACAGGGTTGGTCCCTACGAGCAGTACTTC.